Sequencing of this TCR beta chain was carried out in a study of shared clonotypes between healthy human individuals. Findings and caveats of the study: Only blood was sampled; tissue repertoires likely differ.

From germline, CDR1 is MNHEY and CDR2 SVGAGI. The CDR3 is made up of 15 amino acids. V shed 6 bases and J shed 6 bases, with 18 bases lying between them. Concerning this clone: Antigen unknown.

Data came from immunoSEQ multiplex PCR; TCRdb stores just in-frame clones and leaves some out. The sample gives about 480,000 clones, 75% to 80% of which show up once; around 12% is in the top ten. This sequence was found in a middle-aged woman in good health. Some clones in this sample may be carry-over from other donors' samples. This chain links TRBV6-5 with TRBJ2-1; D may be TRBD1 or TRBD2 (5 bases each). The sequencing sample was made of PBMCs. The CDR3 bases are TGTGCCAGCAGCAACCACGAGGGGTCTTCCAATGAGCAGTTCTTC. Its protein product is CASSNHEGSSNEQFF.